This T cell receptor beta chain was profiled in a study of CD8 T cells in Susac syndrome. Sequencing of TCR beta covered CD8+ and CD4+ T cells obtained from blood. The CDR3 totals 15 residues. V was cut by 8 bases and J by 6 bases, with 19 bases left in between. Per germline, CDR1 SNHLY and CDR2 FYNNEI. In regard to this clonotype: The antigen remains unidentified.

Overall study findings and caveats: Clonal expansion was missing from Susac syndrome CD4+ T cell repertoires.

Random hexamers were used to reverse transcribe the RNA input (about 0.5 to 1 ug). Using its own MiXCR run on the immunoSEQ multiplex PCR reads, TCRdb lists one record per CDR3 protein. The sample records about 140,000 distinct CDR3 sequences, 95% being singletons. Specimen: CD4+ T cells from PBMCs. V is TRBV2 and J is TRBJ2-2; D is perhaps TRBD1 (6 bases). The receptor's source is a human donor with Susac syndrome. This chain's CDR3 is CASYRDSGSAGELFF. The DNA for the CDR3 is TGTGCCAGCTACAGGGATTCGGGGAGCGCCGGGGAGCTGTTTTTT.